This T cell receptor (beta chain) stems from a study of blood T cell repertoires in COVID-19. Overall study context: PBMCs, B-cell-depleted T cells, or T cells provided the cDNA or gDNA that made up the material.

The V end lost 4 bases, the J end lost 6 bases, and 12 bases lay between the germline ends. Per germline, CDR1 PRHDT and CDR2 FYEKMQ (reference sequence). CDR3 length equals 13 residues. Per the original methods: Estimates of nucleated cell counts were drawn from the amplification of reference gene primers. The method was immunoSEQ multiplex PCR; TCRdb's version includes in-frame clones alone and lacks a portion of them. V and J calls and clone size follow that table, whereas D and trimming were derived from the DNA. The table shows over 90,000 clones, with about 85% occurring only once. Sequenced input: peripheral blood. V usage is TRBV13 and J usage is TRBJ1-1; no clear D gene. The receptor was isolated from a man in his fifties or sixties with acute or convalescent COVID-19. The CDR3 nucleotides read TGTGCCAGCAGCTCCGACCCCCGGGCTGAAGCTTTCTTT. Translation: CASSSDPRAEAFF.